The 8 T cell receptor beta chains given below trace back to one sample, sequenced in a study of T cells in Graves' hyperthyroidism and ophthalmopathy. RNA transcripts gave rise to amplified TCR beta CDR3 regions. RT-PCR in the first round (using the HTBI primer set) targeted the TCR CDR3. TCRdb called the multiplex PCR reads again in MiXCR, with one record for every CDR3 protein. Of some 650,000 distinct CDR3 sequences in the sample, about a sixth were seen once. The sequenced sample consisted of blood. Source of these receptors: a woman in her 40s with Graves' ophthalmopathy.

This sequence joins TRBV19 and TRBJ2-2; 8 nucleotides match TRBD2. Trimming took 5 bases from V and 11 from J; bases not matched to a gene: 4. The CDR3 is 12 residues long. CDR1 is LNHDA, CDR2 SQIVND, per germline (reference sequence). CDR3 DNA: TGTGCCAGTAGTCGAGCGGGAGTTGAGCTGTTTTTT. Translated: CASSRAGVELFF.

In this sample, this clonotype turned up many times. The chain combines TRBV27 with TRBJ2-3, with D hard to call. CDR3 length: 14 amino acids. V lost 7 bases and J lost 2, with 13 bases in between. Germline assignment: CDR1 MNHEY and CDR2 SMNVEV (reference sequence). The CDR3 sequence is CASKPASYTDTQYF. As DNA, the CDR3 is TGTGCCAGCAAACCAGCTTCCTACACAGATACGCAGTATTTT.

This clonotype was picked up many times. The chain couples TRBV6-1 to TRBJ1-1, with 8 bases fitting TRBD1. The CDR3 covers 14 residues. V lost 4 bases to trimming and J lost 2 bases; unmatched junction nucleotides: 3. In germline, CDR1 is MNHNS, CDR2 SASEGT. The CDR3 here is CASSGQGFNTEAFF. DNA for the CDR3: TGTGCCAGCAGTGGACAGGGGTTCAACACTGAAGCTTTCTTT.

This clonotype was observed a few times. This chain connects TRBV10-1 to TRBJ2-1, with 7 bases identical to TRBD2. This CDR3 comprises 13 residues. V lost 7 bases and J lost 8; bases outside the gene matches: 8. From germline, CDR1 is WNHNN and CDR2 SYGVQD (reference sequence). In DNA form, the CDR3 reads TGCGCCAGCAACTCCGGGACTAAGGATGAGCAGTTCTTC. It yields the protein CASNSGTKDEQFF.

This chain joins TRBV6-5 and TRBJ2-3; perhaps D is TRBD1 or TRBD2 (5 bases each). V lost 2 bases to trimming and J lost 3 bases, with 15 bases between them. The CDR3 runs 16 residues. The V gene's germline CDR1 is MNHEY and CDR2 SVGAGI. CDR3 residues: CASSYTPGRPTDTQYF. CDR3 in DNA: TGTGCCAGCAGTTACACACCGGGACGGCCAACAGATACGCAGTATTTT.

This clonotype was picked up a small number of times. J is TRBJ1-2 and V is TRBV10-3; 9 bases fit TRBD1. V lost 0 bases and J lost 4; bases outside the gene matches: 6. The CDR3 runs 16 residues. The germline CDR1 and CDR2 sequences are ENHRY and SYGVKD. The CDR3: CAISESPDRGFYGYTF. CDR3 coding DNA: TGTGCCATCAGTGAGTCACCGGACAGGGGCTTCTATGGCTACACCTTC.

This clonotype was observed a handful of times. This chain joins TRBV3-1 and TRBJ2-5; no clear D gene. CDR3 length: 12 amino acids. Germline assignment: CDR1 LGHDT and CDR2 YNNKEL (reference sequence). Trimming removed 2 bases from V and 5 bases from J, with 6 bases in between. The CDR3 here is CASSQQAETQYF. In DNA form, the CDR3 reads TGTGCCAGCAGCCAACAAGCGGAGACCCAGTACTTC.

The chain joins TRBV6-5 to TRBJ1-2; a possible D gene is TRBD1 (5 bases). V lost 2 bases and J 6 bases, leaving 7 bases between the germline ends. This CDR3 contains 12 residues. Germline V CDR1 and CDR2: MNHEY, SVGAGI. For the CDR3, the DNA is TGTGCCAGCAGTTACGAGGGACATGGCTACACCTTC. It translates to CASSYEGHGYTF.